A selection of T cell receptor beta chains follows, all from one sample in a study of cytomegalovirus exposure and HLA in healthy donors. Clones were read by immunoSEQ multiplex PCR, and TCRdb kept only the in-frame ones, dropping some. Found here are approximately 96,000 clones, about 74% of them singletons; the top ten hold approximately 2%. Sequencing was carried out using PBMCs. The receptors shown here come from a male donor in good health and CMV-seronegative. The CDR3 runs from the conserved cysteine through the conserved F or W. D genes are given only for firm matches. Not every row has a clone size; where given, it reads once, few, many or a size class.

V,J,size,D,CDR3,DNA
TRBV6-6,TRBJ2-7,-,TRBD1,CASTLADRGEQYF,TGTGCCAGCACGCTCGCCGACAGGGGCGAGCAGTACTTC
TRBV19,TRBJ1-1,once,TRBD1,CASSMGGTGGTEAFF,TGTGCCAGTAGTATGGGAGGGACAGGGGGCACTGAAGCTTTCTTT
TRBV4-1,TRBJ1-1,few,-,CASSQVLSRAVLTEAFF,TGCGCCAGCAGCCAAGTTTTGTCCAGGGCGGTTCTCACTGAAGCTTTCTTT
TRBV29-1,TRBJ2-7,-,TRBD1,CSVDPPGQGEQYF,TGCAGCGTTGACCCCCCGGGACAGGGCGAGCAGTACTTC
TRBV7-8,TRBJ1-2,-,-,CASSLDRDYGYTF,TGTGCCAGCAGCTTAGACAGGGACTATGGCTACACCTTC
TRBV5-1,TRBJ2-5,-,-,CASSSSSVVETQYF,TGCGCCAGCAGCTCGTCTAGCGTTGTAGAGACCCAGTACTTC
TRBV25-1,TRBJ2-7,-,TRBD1,CASSELDREESEQYF,TGTGCCAGCAGTGAATTGGACAGGGAAGAAAGCGAGCAGTACTTC
TRBV10-3,TRBJ1-1,-,TRBD1,CAISGQGENTEAFF,TGTGCCATCAGTGGACAGGGAGAGAACACTGAAGCTTTCTTT
TRBV19,TRBJ2-1,-,-,CASSISGYGNEQFF,TGTGCCAGTAGTATATCAGGCTACGGCAATGAGCAGTTCTTC
TRBV2,TRBJ2-2,-,-,CASSERGTGELFF,TGTGCCAGCAGTGAAAGGGGGACCGGGGAGCTGTTTTTT
TRBV7-9,TRBJ1-1,-,-,CASSQTGVREAFF,TGTGCCAGCAGCCAAACGGGGGTTCGTGAAGCTTTCTTT
TRBV9,TRBJ1-1,-,-,CASSVALDTEAFF,TGTGCCAGCAGCGTAGCCTTAGACACTGAAGCTTTCTTT
TRBV25-1,TRBJ2-5,once,TRBD1,CASSETGPQETQYF,TGTGCCAGCAGTGAGACAGGGCCCCAAGAGACCCAGTACTTC
TRBV7-9,TRBJ2-3,-,-,CASSRGSTDTQYF,TGTGCCAGCAGCAGGGGGAGCACAGATACGCAGTATTTT
TRBV7-2,TRBJ2-2,-,-,CASSSLRIRGSGELFF,TGTGCCAGCAGCTCGCTTCGAATCAGGGGTTCCGGGGAGCTGTTTTTT
TRBV6-1,TRBJ1-2,-,-,CASSEAVAFYGYTF,TGTGCCAGCAGTGAAGCGGTGGCTTTTTATGGCTACACCTTC
TRBV6-5,TRBJ1-1,-,TRBD1,CASNYDRGQNTEAFF,TGTGCCAGCAATTACGACAGGGGGCAGAACACTGAAGCTTTCTTT
TRBV27,TRBJ2-7,-,-,CASSLEDPYEQYF,TGTGCCAGCAGTTTAGAGGATCCCTACGAGCAGTACTTC
TRBV11-2,TRBJ1-1,-,-,CASSSTSGTEAFF,TGTGCCAGCAGCAGCACCTCCGGCACTGAAGCTTTCTTT
TRBV19,TRBJ2-7,-,TRBD2,CASSNPTSGSIYEQYF,TGTGCCAGTAGTAACCCTACTAGCGGGAGTATTTACGAGCAGTACTTC
TRBV11-2,TRBJ2-3,-,TRBD2,CASSPHWREIPDTQYF,TGTGCCAGCAGCCCGCATTGGCGGGAGATCCCAGATACGCAGTATTTT
TRBV9,TRBJ1-2,-,TRBD1,CASGDSYGYTF,TGTGCCAGCGGGGACAGTTATGGCTACACCTTC
TRBV4-1,TRBJ1-1,few,-,CASSQGGMNTEAFF,TGCGCCAGCAGCCAAGGAGGAATGAACACTGAAGCTTTCTTT
TRBV28,TRBJ2-2,-,-,CASSVGGRVITGELFF,TGTGCCAGCAGTGTCGGGGGGCGCGTTATCACCGGGGAGCTGTTTTTT
TRBV4-2,TRBJ2-7,-,TRBD2,CASSQSGLAGVWDYEQYF,TGTGCCAGCAGCCAATCCGGACTAGCGGGAGTTTGGGACTACGAGCAGTACTTC
TRBV7-8,TRBJ1-6,-,TRBD1,CASSFSRAHRGDNSPLHF,TGTGCCAGCAGCTTCTCGAGGGCGCACAGGGGTGATAATTCACCCCTCCACTTT
TRBV5-1,TRBJ2-7,-,TRBD2,CASSFLGTSGEQYF,TGCGCCAGCAGCTTCCTTGGGACTAGCGGCGAGCAGTACTTC
TRBV9,TRBJ2-3,-,-,CASSVGTGISTDTQYF,TGTGCCAGCAGCGTAGGCACAGGAATTAGCACAGATACGCAGTATTTT
TRBV29-1,TRBJ1-2,-,TRBD1,CSGGQGAGGYTF,TGCAGCGGGGGACAGGGGGCAGGGGGCTACACCTTC
TRBV9,TRBJ2-5,-,-,CASSVEWRGSSSQYF,TGTGCCAGCAGCGTAGAATGGAGGGGAAGTTCGTCCCAGTACTTC
TRBV7-2,TRBJ2-1,few,-,CASSTYNEQFF,TGTGCCAGCAGCACTTACAATGAGCAGTTCTTC
TRBV6-1,TRBJ2-7,-,-,CASNHNSPYEQYF,TGTGCCAGCAATCACAATTCACCCTACGAGCAGTACTTC
TRBV9,TRBJ2-5,few,TRBD2,CASSVRAGGGQETQYF,TGTGCCAGCAGCGTCCGAGCGGGAGGAGGCCAAGAGACCCAGTACTTC
TRBV27,TRBJ2-2,-,-,CASSFPGPGELFF,TGTGCCAGCAGTTTTCCAGGGCCGGGGGAGCTGTTTTTT
TRBV30,TRBJ1-4,once,TRBD1,CAWSVNRGEKLFF,TGTGCCTGGAGCGTGAACAGGGGCGAAAAACTGTTTTTT
TRBV30,TRBJ2-2,-,TRBD2,CAWSASGRLTGELFF,TGTGCCTGGAGTGCTAGCGGGAGGTTGACCGGGGAGCTGTTTTTT
TRBV15,TRBJ2-5,-,-,CATSRVAVQETQYF,TGTGCCACCAGCAGAGTGGCGGTACAAGAGACCCAGTACTTC
TRBV30,TRBJ2-2,few,-,CAWSGTYTGELFF,TGTGCCTGGAGTGGAACTTACACCGGGGAGCTGTTTTTT
TRBV14,TRBJ2-2,-,TRBD2,CASSQEPSGSVGTGELFF,TGTGCCAGCAGCCAAGAGCCCAGCGGGAGTGTTGGCACCGGGGAGCTGTTTTTT
TRBV28,TRBJ2-2,few,TRBD1,CASSRPGQETGRATGELFF,TGTGCCAGCAGTAGACCGGGACAGGAAACAGGAAGGGCCACCGGGGAGCTGTTTTTT
TRBV2,TRBJ2-3,-,-,CASSDNPSTDTQYF,TGTGCCAGCAGTGACAATCCCAGCACAGATACGCAGTATTTT
TRBV25-1,TRBJ2-5,-,-,CARPGQIAWEQYF,TGTGCCAGACCGGGACAAATTGCCTGGGAGCAGTACTTC
TRBV9,TRBJ2-3,-,TRBD2,CASSVVPAGGGTDTQYF,TGTGCCAGCAGCGTAGTTCCAGCGGGAGGGGGGACAGATACGCAGTATTTT
TRBV30,TRBJ1-5,once,-,CAWSGSGVQPQHF,TGTGCCTGGAGCGGTTCGGGGGTTCAGCCCCAGCATTTT
TRBV30,TRBJ2-7,-,-,CAWSAGSMYF,TGTGCCTGGAGTGCGGGGAGCATGTACTTC
TRBV19,TRBJ2-1,few,-,CASRGGRANEQFF,TGTGCCAGTAGAGGCGGAAGAGCGAATGAGCAGTTCTTC
TRBV4-1,TRBJ2-7,-,TRBD2,CASSQDVGGSSEQYF,TGCGCCAGCAGCCAAGACGTGGGAGGGAGCTCCGAGCAGTACTTC
TRBV5-1,TRBJ1-1,-,TRBD1,CASSPGQGLEAFF,TGCGCCAGCAGCCCGGGACAGGGGCTAGAAGCTTTCTTT
TRBV19,TRBJ2-2,-,TRBD2,CASSVGLATGELFF,TGTGCCAGTAGTGTGGGACTAGCGACCGGGGAGCTGTTTTTT
TRBV29-1,TRBJ2-1,-,-,CSVEEAYNEQFF,TGCAGCGTTGAAGAGGCTTACAATGAGCAGTTCTTC
TRBV13,TRBJ1-5,few,-,CASSTANQPQHF,TGTGCCAGCAGTACAGCTAATCAGCCCCAGCATTTT
TRBV4-2,TRBJ1-5,-,TRBD1,CASSPMPDRFDKSNQPQHF,TGTGCCAGCAGCCCAATGCCGGACAGGTTTGATAAGAGCAATCAGCCCCAGCATTTT
TRBV30,TRBJ1-2,-,TRBD1,CAWSPGQGAGGYTF,TGTGCCTGGAGCCCGGGACAGGGGGCGGGTGGCTACACCTTC
TRBV4-2,TRBJ1-2,-,-,CASRPQGYGYTF,TGTGCCAGCAGACCACAGGGTTATGGCTACACCTTC
TRBV27,TRBJ1-5,-,-,CASSGRRQPQHF,TGTGCCAGCAGCGGACGGAGGCAGCCCCAGCATTTT